These 10 T cell receptor beta chains share one sample of origin, sequenced in a study of blood T cell repertoires in COVID-19. Assay: immunoSEQ multiplex PCR; the TCRdb copy retains only in-frame clones and omits some. The data show around 240,000 clones, 85% seen once. Sample: peripheral blood. The receptors shown here come from a man aged 40-50 years with acute or convalescent COVID-19.

Worth noting for this clone: In the same sample, other DNA sequences code for this CDR3. The chain recombines TRBV5-4 with TRBJ1-1; 9 bases are shared with TRBD1. CDR3 length: 15 amino acids. In germline, CDR1 is SGHNT, CDR2 YYREEE (reference sequence). V lost 5 bases and J lost 0; bases outside the gene matches: 5. The CDR3 protein is CASRDRGEMNTEAFF. CDR3 coding DNA: TGTGCCAGCAGGGACAGGGGCGAGATGAACACTGAAGCTTTCTTT. Complete variable domain (other parts from reference TRBV5-4 and TRBJ1-1): ETGVTQSPTHLIKTRGQQVTLRCSSQSGHNTVSWYQQALGQGPQFIFQYYREEENGRGNFPPRFSGLQFPNYSSELNVNALELDDSALYLCASRDRGEMNTEAFFGQGTRLTVV.

The chain joins TRBV27 to TRBJ1-2, with 7 bases fitting TRBD1. The germline CDR1 and CDR2 sequences are MNHEY and SMNVEV (reference sequence). The CDR3 spans 13 residues. After removal of 6 bases from V and 3 bases from J, the junction contained 4 bases not matched to a gene. CDR3 nucleotides: TGTGCCAGCAGACAGGGGCTCCACTATGGCTACACCTTC. It yields the protein CASRQGLHYGYTF.

V gene TRBV30 combines with J gene TRBJ2-5; TRBD2 matches 7 bases. V lost 4 bases to trimming and J lost 6 bases; unmatched junction nucleotides: 8. CDR3 length: 13 amino acids. Germline CDR1 is GTSNPN and CDR2 is SVGIG (reference sequence). CDR3 protein: CAWTLSGGKTQYF. The CDR3 nucleotides are TGTGCCTGGACTCTTTCGGGGGGAAAGACCCAGTACTTC.

The chain combines TRBV11-2 with TRBJ2-1, with 7 positions matching TRBD2. Germline CDR1 reads SGHAT; CDR2 reads FQNNGV. The ends lost 5 bases at V and 3 bases at J; junction bases unmatched: 7. The CDR3 covers 15 residues. The CDR3 sequence: CASSPFGGSYNEQFF. The DNA for the CDR3 is TGTGCCAGCAGCCCGTTTGGCGGGAGCTACAATGAGCAGTTCTTC.

This chain connects TRBV6-5 to TRBJ1-2; 7 nucleotides align to TRBD1. This CDR3 has 15 residues. V shed 5 bases and J 3 bases; nucleotides not matched to a gene: 9. Germline-derived CDR1 and CDR2 are MNHEY and SVGAGI. CDR3 nucleotides: TGTGCCAGCAGTCTGGGACAGTCCCCGCACTATGGCTACACCTTC. It encodes CASSLGQSPHYGYTF.

The rearrangement uses TRBV20-1 and TRBJ1-2, with D possibly TRBD1 on 6 matching bases. Looked up from germline, CDR1 is DFQATT and CDR2 is SNEGSKA (reference sequence). Between the trimmed V and J ends, which lost 3 bases and 8 bases, there was a span of 22 bases. The CDR3 is made up of 15 amino acids. The CDR3 DNA follows: TGCAGTGCTAGTATTTGGGCAGGGGTGTCCGAGGGCTACACCTTC. Translation: CSASIWAGVSEGYTF.

The chain joins TRBV6-5 to TRBJ1-5, with 9 bases identical to TRBD1. The CDR3 runs 13 residues. V gave up 7 bases and J gave up 3 bases; unmatched junction bases: 1. The germline gives CDR1 MNHEY, CDR2 SVGAGI. For the CDR3, the DNA is TGTGCCAGCAACAGGGGGCCCAATCAGCCCCAGCATTTT. Protein: CASNRGPNQPQHF.

This chain connects TRBV19 to TRBJ1-5, with D perhaps TRBD1 (5 bases). Germline V gene data show CDR1 as LNHDA and CDR2 as SQIVND (reference sequence). The CDR3 extends over 13 amino acids. The V gene lost 6 bases and the J gene lost 5 bases, with 11 bases spanning the gap. CDR3 in amino acids: CASSWGRDQPQHF. In DNA, the CDR3 is TGTGCCAGTAGCTGGGGGAGGGATCAGCCCCAGCATTTT.

This clone was observed once. Here the CDR3 reads CASSGQVGYGYTF. In nucleotides, the CDR3 is TGTGCCAGCAGTGGACAGGTTGGCTATGGCTACACCTTC. The chain employs TRBV2 and TRBJ1-2; a possible D gene is TRBD1 (6 bases). Germline V lookup: CDR1 SNHLY, CDR2 FYNNEI. Trimming removed 4 bases from V and 4 bases from J, with 10 bases in between. The CDR3 has 13 residues.

The chain has TRBV12-5 and TRBJ1-6; tentatively, D is TRBD1 (5 bases). The germline V gene has CDR1 LGHNT and CDR2 FRNRAP. The V and J ends lost 4 bases and 0 bases respectively, with 13 bases between them. CDR3 size: 17 residues. Here the CDR3 DNA reads TGTGCTAGTGGTTCCCCTCAGGGAGGCTCCTATAATTCACCCCTCCACTTT. This encodes CASGSPQGGSYNSPLHF.